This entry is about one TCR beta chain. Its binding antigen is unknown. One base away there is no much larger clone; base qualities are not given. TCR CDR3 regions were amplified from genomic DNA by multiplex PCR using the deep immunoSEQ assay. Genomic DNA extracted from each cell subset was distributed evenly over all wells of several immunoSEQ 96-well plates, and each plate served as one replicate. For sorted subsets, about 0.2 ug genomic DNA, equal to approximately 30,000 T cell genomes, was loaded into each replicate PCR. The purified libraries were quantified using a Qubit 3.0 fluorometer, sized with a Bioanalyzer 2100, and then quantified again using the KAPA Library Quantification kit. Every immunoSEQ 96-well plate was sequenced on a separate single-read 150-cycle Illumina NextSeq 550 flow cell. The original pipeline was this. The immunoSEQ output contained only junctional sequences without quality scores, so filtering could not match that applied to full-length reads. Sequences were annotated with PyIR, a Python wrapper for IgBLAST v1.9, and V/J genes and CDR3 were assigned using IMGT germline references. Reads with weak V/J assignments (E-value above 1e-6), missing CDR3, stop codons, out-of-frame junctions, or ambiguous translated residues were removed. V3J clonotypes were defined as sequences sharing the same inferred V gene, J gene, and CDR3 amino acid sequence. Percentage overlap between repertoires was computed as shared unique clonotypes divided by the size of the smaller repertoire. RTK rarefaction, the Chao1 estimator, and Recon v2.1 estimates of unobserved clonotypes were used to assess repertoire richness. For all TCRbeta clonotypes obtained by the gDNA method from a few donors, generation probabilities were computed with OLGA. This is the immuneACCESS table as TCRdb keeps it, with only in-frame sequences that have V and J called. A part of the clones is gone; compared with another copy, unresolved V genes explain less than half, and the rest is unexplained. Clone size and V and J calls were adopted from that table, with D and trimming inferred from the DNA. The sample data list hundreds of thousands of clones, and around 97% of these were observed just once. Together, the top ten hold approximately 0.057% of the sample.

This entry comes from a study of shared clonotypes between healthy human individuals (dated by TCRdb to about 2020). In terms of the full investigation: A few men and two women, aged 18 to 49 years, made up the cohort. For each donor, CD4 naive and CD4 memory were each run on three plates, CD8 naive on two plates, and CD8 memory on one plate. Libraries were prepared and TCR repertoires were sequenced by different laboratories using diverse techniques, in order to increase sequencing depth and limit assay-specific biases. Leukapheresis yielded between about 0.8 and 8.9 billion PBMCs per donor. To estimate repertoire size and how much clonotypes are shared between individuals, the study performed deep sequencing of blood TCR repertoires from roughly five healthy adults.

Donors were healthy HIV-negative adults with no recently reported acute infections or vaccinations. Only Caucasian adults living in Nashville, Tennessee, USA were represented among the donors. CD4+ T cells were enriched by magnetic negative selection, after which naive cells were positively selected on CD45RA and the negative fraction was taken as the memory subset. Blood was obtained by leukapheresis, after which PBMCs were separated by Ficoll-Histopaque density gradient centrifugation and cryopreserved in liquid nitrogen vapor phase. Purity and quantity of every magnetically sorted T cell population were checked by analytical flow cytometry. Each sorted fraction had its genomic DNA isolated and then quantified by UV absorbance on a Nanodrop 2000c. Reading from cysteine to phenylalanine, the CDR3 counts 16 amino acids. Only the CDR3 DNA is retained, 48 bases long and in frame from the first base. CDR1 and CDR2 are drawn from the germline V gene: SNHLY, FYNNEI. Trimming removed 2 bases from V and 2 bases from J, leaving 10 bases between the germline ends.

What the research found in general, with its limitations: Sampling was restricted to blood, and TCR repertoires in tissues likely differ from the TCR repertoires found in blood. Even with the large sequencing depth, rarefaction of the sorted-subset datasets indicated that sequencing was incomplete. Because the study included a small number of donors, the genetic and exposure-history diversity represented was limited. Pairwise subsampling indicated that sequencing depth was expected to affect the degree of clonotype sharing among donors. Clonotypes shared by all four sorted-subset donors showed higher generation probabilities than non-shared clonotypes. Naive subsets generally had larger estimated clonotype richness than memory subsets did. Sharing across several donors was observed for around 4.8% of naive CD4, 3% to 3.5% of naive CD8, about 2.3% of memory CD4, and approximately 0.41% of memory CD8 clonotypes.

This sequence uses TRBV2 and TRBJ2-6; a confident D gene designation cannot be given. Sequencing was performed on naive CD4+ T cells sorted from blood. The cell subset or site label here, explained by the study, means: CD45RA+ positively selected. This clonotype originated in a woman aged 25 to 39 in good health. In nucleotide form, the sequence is TGTGCCAGCAGTGAATCCCAGCTAGCTGGGGCCAACGTCCTGACTTTC. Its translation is CASSESQLAGANVLTF.